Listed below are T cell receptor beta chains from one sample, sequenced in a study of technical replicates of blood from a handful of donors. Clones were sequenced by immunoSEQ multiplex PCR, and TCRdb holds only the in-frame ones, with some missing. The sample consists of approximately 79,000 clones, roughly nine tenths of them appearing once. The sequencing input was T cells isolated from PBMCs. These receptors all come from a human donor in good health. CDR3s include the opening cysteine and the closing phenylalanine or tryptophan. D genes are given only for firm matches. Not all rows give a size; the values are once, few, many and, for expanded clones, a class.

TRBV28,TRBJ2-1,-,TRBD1,CASSSGGYNEQFF,TGTGCCAGCAGTTCAGGGGGCTACAATGAGCAGTTCTTC
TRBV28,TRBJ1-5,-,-,CASSPLAGNQPQHF,TGTGCCAGCAGTCCCCTAGCTGGGAATCAGCCCCAGCATTTT
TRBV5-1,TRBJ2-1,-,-,CASSEGQNSYNEQFF,TGCGCCAGCAGCGAGGGACAAAACTCCTACAATGAGCAGTTCTTC
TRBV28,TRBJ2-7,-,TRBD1,CASTGTGNSEQYF,TGTGCCAGCACCGGGACAGGAAATTCAGAGCAGTACTTC
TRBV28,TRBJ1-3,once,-,CASSLALYRASGNTIYF,TGTGCCAGCAGTTTGGCTCTCTACAGGGCCTCTGGAAACACCATATATTTT
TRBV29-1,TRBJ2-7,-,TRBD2,CSVGLAEGEQYF,TGCAGCGTTGGGCTAGCGGAGGGGGAGCAGTACTTC
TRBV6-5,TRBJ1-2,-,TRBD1,CASSRDRDYGYTF,TGTGCCAGCAGCCGGGACAGGGACTATGGCTACACCTTC
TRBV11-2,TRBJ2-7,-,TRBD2,CASSLSGTFYEQYF,TGTGCCAGCAGCCTTAGCGGGACCTTTTACGAGCAGTACTTC
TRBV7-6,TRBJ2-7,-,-,CASSLGDEQYF,TGTGCCAGCAGCTTAGGAGACGAGCAGTACTTC
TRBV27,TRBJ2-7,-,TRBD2,CASNVRGLAAYEQYF,TGTGCCAGCAATGTAAGAGGACTAGCGGCCTACGAGCAGTACTTC
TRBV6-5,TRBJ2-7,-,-,CASSSRDSTYEQYF,TGTGCCAGCAGTAGCCGGGACTCCACCTACGAGCAGTACTTC
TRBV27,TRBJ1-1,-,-,CASSLRQSGPEAFF,TGTGCCAGCAGTTTACGACAAAGTGGCCCTGAAGCTTTCTTT
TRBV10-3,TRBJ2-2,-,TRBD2,CAIRDLLAGGPSTGELFF,TGTGCCATCAGGGATCTACTAGCGGGAGGGCCTAGCACCGGGGAGCTGTTTTTT
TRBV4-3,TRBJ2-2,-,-,CASSQVKNTGELFF,TGCGCCAGCAGCCAAGTCAAGAACACCGGGGAGCTGTTTTTT
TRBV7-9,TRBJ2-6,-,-,CASSPWASGANVLTF,TGTGCCAGCAGCCCCTGGGCTTCTGGGGCCAACGTCCTGACTTTC
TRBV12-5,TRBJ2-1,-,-,CASGSPPSDPYNEQFF,TGTGCTAGTGGTTCACCCCCCAGCGACCCCTACAATGAGCAGTTCTTC
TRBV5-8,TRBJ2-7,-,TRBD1,CASSTDREDRYEQYF,TGTGCCAGCAGCACCGACAGGGAAGATCGCTACGAGCAGTACTTC
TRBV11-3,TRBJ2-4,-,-,CASSVRGFPIINIQYF,TGTGCCAGCAGCGTCAGGGGCTTCCCAATAATAAACATTCAGTACTTC
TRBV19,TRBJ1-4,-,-,CASSTSLVPYELFF,TGTGCCAGTAGTACCTCCTTGGTCCCGTATGAGCTGTTTTTT
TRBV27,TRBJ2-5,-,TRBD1,CASSLVRGIGETQYF,TGTGCCAGCAGTTTAGTCAGGGGGATCGGAGAGACCCAGTACTTC
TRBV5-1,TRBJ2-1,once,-,CASMGSSYNEQFF,TGCGCCAGCATGGGCAGCTCCTACAATGAGCAGTTCTTC